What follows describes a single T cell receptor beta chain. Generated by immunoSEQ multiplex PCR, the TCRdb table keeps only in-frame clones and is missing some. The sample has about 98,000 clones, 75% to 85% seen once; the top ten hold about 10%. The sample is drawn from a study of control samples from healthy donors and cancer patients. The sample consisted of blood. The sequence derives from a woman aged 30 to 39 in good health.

The CDR3 reads CASSLGQGVFGYTF. In DNA, the CDR3 is TGTGCCAGCAGTTTGGGACAGGGGGTATTTGGCTACACCTTC. The gene calls are TRBV2 and TRBJ1-2, with TRBD1 identical over 11 bases. The CDR3 consists of 14 residues. Per germline, CDR1 SNHLY and CDR2 FYNNEI. J lost 7 bases, V lost 5 bases, and 6 bases had no gene match.